Following are 10 T cell receptor beta chains from one sample sequenced in a study of cytomegalovirus exposure and HLA in healthy donors. A multiplex PCR was run with 60 Vbeta primers and 13 Jbeta primers. Data came from immunoSEQ multiplex PCR; TCRdb stores just in-frame clones and leaves some out. The repertoire includes tens of thousands of clones, approximately 47% of them detected once, and 2% sits in the top ten. The sample consisted of PBMCs. The receptors stem from a woman aged 45-65 years in good health and CMV-seronegative.

This clone was found a few times. V and J are TRBV25-1 and TRBJ2-7; no firm D call. Germline CDR1 is MGHDK and CDR2 is SYGVNS. The CDR3 is 12 amino acids. Between the trimmed V and J ends, which lost 6 bases and 3 bases, there was a span of 9 bases. The CDR3 loop reads CASRSGRYEQYF. CDR3 nucleotide sequence: TGTGCCAGCAGGTCGGGTCGCTACGAGCAGTACTTC.

This chain connects TRBV6-6 to TRBJ1-2; 9 positions match TRBD1. The CDR3 is made up of 16 amino acids. The ends lost 7 bases at V and 1 base at J; junction bases unmatched: 10. The germline gives CDR1 MNHNY, CDR2 SVGAGI (reference sequence). CDR3 sequence reads: CASTTPRTGVNYGYTF. The CDR3 DNA reads TGTGCCAGCACCACCCCCCGGACAGGGGTTAACTATGGCTACACCTTC.

There are a few counts of this clone. The rearrangement joins TRBV7-9 to TRBJ2-3; 7 bases fit TRBD2. CDR1 is SEHNR and CDR2 is FQNEAQ in the germline V gene (reference sequence). V was pared by 2 bases and J by 5 bases, with 19 bases of the junction left unmatched. The CDR3 has 19 residues. CDR3 sequence reads: CASSLRSAKAGWRGDTQYF. CDR3 nucleotides: TGTGCCAGCAGCTTAAGATCCGCGAAAGCGGGGTGGCGGGGAGATACGCAGTATTTT.

This clone was seen more than once but under ten times. The CDR3 reads CASSVVPSGGEQYF. The CDR3 coding sequence is TGTGCCAGCAGCGTAGTCCCGAGCGGTGGCGAGCAGTACTTC. The V gene is TRBV9, the J gene TRBJ2-7, with D perhaps TRBD2 (5 bases). The ends were cut back, 0 bases at V and 6 bases at J, with 13 bases in the middle. CDR1 SGDLS and CDR2 YYNGEE come from the germline V gene. The CDR3 extends over 14 amino acids.

The genes are TRBV15 and TRBJ1-1; D perhaps matches TRBD1 (6 bases). This CDR3 is built from 14 residues. V was pared by 1 base and J by 1 base, with 7 bases between. In germline, CDR1 is LNHNV, CDR2 YYDKDF (reference sequence). This CDR3 is CATSRAGENTEAFF. Written as DNA, the CDR3 is TGTGCCACCAGCAGAGCAGGGGAGAACACTGAAGCTTTCTTT.

With respect to this clone: At one boundary the junction diverges from the germline segment, which might be a read error. This sequence joins TRBV18 and TRBJ2-3, with D possibly TRBD2 on 5 matching bases. Germline CDR1 reads KGHSH; CDR2 reads LQKENI. CDR3 length: 15 amino acids. This CDR3 is CASSPYGPSRDTQYF. In DNA, the CDR3 is TGTGCCAGCTCACCTTACGGACCTAGCAGAGATACGCAGTATTTT.

The chain joins TRBV7-8 to TRBJ2-3; 7 bases line up with TRBD1. This CDR3 is built from 13 residues. Unmatched junction bases numbered 2, after V lost 5 bases and J lost 3 bases. CDR1 and CDR2 from the germline V gene are SGHVS and FQNEAQ. The CDR3 coding sequence is TGTGCCAGCAGCCGACAGGGAACAGATACGCAGTATTTT. It yields the protein CASSRQGTDTQYF.

V usage is TRBV5-4 and J usage is TRBJ2-1, with D tentatively TRBD2 (6 bases). CDR3 length equals 15 residues. The V end was cut by 4 bases, the J end by 0 bases, with 11 bases between. Germline V gene lookup returns CDR1 SGHNT and CDR2 YYREEE (reference sequence). CDR3 sequence: CASSGTPNSYNEQFF. CDR3 sequence (DNA): TGTGCCAGCAGCGGGACTCCGAACTCCTACAATGAGCAGTTCTTC.

V and J are TRBV20-1 and TRBJ2-7, with a weak D call TRBD2 (6 bases). The length of the CDR3 is 11 residues. The germline V and J ends were trimmed by 5 bases and 12 bases, with 17 bases remaining between them. The germline CDR1 and CDR2 sequences are DFQATT and SNEGSKA (reference sequence). The CDR3 DNA reads as TGCAGTGCTCCGAGGGGCGGGATGAGGTACTTC. Its translation: CSAPRGGMRYF.

The rearrangement joins TRBV6-4 to TRBJ2-3, with 12 positions matching TRBD2. Germline V CDR1 and CDR2: MRHNA, SNTAGT. The CDR3 consists of 15 residues. V shed 5 bases, J shed 2 bases, and the junction held 2 bases outside the gene matches. The CDR3 DNA sequence: TGTGCCAGCAGTAGACTAGCGGGGGTCACAGATACGCAGTATTTT. Translation gives CASSRLAGVTDTQYF.